The next 17 T cell receptor beta chains were all read from a single sample in a study of T cells in Graves' hyperthyroidism and ophthalmopathy. The investigators amplified TCR beta CDR3 regions from RNA transcripts. During a first-round RT-PCR of the TCR CDR3, the HTBI primer set was used. TCRdb analysed the multiplex PCR reads with MiXCR anew, one entry per CDR3 protein. The repertoire holds about 640,000 distinct CDR3 sequences, with roughly 14% as singletons. Sequencing was performed on blood. Every receptor here comes from a woman between 45 and 65 years old with Graves' ophthalmopathy.

In regard to this clonotype: One base away lies a much larger clone, so this may be a sequencing read error. The chain links TRBV5-1 to TRBJ1-5; TRBD1 aligns across 12 bases. V was pared by 4 bases and J by 3 bases, with 8 bases of the junction left unmatched. CDR3 length: 17 amino acids. Germline values: CDR1 SGHRS, CDR2 YFSETQ. CDR3: CASSPGTGGAANQPQHF. The CDR3 DNA reads TGCGCCAGCAGCCCTGGGACAGGGGGCGCGGCCAATCAGCCCCAGCATTTT.

In regard to this clonotype: This could be a read error, since a much larger clone is one nucleotide away. The chain uses TRBV5-4 and TRBJ2-3; 8 bases align to TRBD2. V was clipped by 4 bases and J by 2 bases; unmatched bases: 6. The germline gives CDR1 SGHNT, CDR2 YYREEE (reference sequence). The CDR3 totals 15 residues. CDR3 sequence (DNA): TGTGCCAGCAGCCCGGGAGGGGGGGCCACAGATACGCAGTATTTT. This sequence encodes CASSPGGGATDTQYF.

This clonotype was observed at least ten times. This chain joins TRBV5-1 and TRBJ2-1; 7 nucleotides match TRBD1. The length of the CDR3 is 14 residues. Losses at the gene ends were 5 bases for V and 2 bases for J; bases not matched to a gene: 4. CDR1 SGHRS and CDR2 YFSETQ come from the germline V gene. The CDR3 nucleotides read TGCGCCAGCAGTTTCGGACAGGCCTACAATGAGCAGTTCTTC. It specifies CASSFGQAYNEQFF.

This clonotype appeared a few times. The chain is built from TRBV5-4 and TRBJ2-7; D perhaps matches TRBD1 (5 bases). The length of the CDR3 is 13 residues. V was trimmed by 3 bases and J by 2 bases, leaving 9 bases between them. CDR1 is SGHNT, CDR2 YYREEE, per germline (reference sequence). Here the CDR3 DNA reads TGTGCCAGCAGCTGGCCAGGGACCTACGAGCAGTACTTC. Its translation: CASSWPGTYEQYF.

This clonotype has a handful of counts. The chain joins TRBV28 to TRBJ1-6; a possible D gene is TRBD1 (6 bases). The CDR3 length is 15 residues. CDR1 and CDR2 (germline): MDHEN, SYDVKM. V was cut by 5 bases and J by 7 bases, with 15 bases left in between. The DNA of the CDR3 is TGTGCCAGCAGTCGGGACACAGGCTGGAATTCACCCCTCCACTTT. Encoded protein: CASSRDTGWNSPLHF.

This clonotype was found many times. The V gene is TRBV7-2, the J gene TRBJ2-1; the match to TRBD2 covers 11 bases. Per the germline V gene, CDR1 is SGHTA and CDR2 is FQGNSA. The V and J ends lost 4 bases and 4 bases, in that order; junction bases with no gene match: 9. This CDR3 has 17 residues. The DNA of the CDR3 is TGTGCCAGCAGCTCTAGGACCGGGACTAGCGGTTACAATGAGCAGTTCTTC. Its translation: CASSSRTGTSGYNEQFF.

The table lists this clonotype with a few counts. The chain uses TRBV5-1 and TRBJ1-2, with TRBD1 as a possible D gene (6 bases). Germline V gene lookup returns CDR1 SGHRS and CDR2 YFSETQ. The CDR3 is made up of 13 amino acids. V shed 4 bases and J shed 6 bases, with 13 bases lying between them. CDR3 loop: CASSLRTADGYTF. CDR3 sequence (DNA): TGCGCCAGCAGCCTCAGGACAGCAGATGGCTACACCTTC.

The chain uses TRBV28 and TRBJ1-1, with D tentatively TRBD1 (5 bases). The CDR3 spans 12 residues. CDR1 and CDR2 from the germline V gene are MDHEN and SYDVKM. V lost 10 bases to trimming and J lost 0 bases, with 9 bases between them. The CDR3 coding sequence is TGTGCCATGGGGGGTATGAACACTGAAGCTTTCTTT. Translated, it gives CAMGGMNTEAFF.

This clonotype was found a few times. CDR3 loop: CASSRGLAGDEQFF. CDR3 bases: TGTGCCAGCAGCCGCGGACTAGCGGGAGATGAGCAGTTCTTC. The gene calls are TRBV12-3 or TRBV12-4 and TRBJ2-1; TRBD2 matches 13 bases. The V and J ends lost 6 bases and 8 bases, in that order; junction bases with no gene match: 4. The length of the CDR3 is 14 residues.

This clonotype has ten or more counts. The CDR3 DNA is TGTGCCAGCAGCTTCCGGGCGGATGGCTACACCTTC. This encodes CASSFRADGYTF. This chain joins TRBV7-2 and TRBJ1-2; the D is unclear. V lost 3 bases, J lost 6 bases, and 8 bases lay in between. Germline-derived CDR1 and CDR2 are SGHTA and FQGNSA. This CDR3 has 12 amino acids. Supplemented by reference TRBV7-2 and TRBJ1-2, the full variable domain reads GAGVSQSPSNKVTEKGKDVELRCDPISGHTALYWYRQSLGQGLEFLIYFQGNSAPDKSGLPSDRFSAERTGGSVSTLTIQRTQQEDSAVYLCASSFRADGYTFGSGTRLTVV.

J is TRBJ2-1 and V is TRBV27, with D perhaps being TRBD1 or TRBD2 (5 bases each). Germline values: CDR1 MNHEY, CDR2 SMNVEV (reference sequence). The CDR3 runs 13 residues. V was cut by 4 bases and J by 6 bases, with 10 bases left in between. The CDR3 reads CASSWDEGNEQFF. The DNA of the CDR3 is TGTGCCAGCAGTTGGGACGAAGGCAATGAGCAGTTCTTC.

With regard to this clonotype: This clone may be a read error of a much larger clone one base away. V gene TRBV6-2 or TRBV6-3 combines with J gene TRBJ2-1, with TRBD2 identical over 10 bases. Germline loops: CDR1 MNHEY, CDR2 SVGEGT. CDR3 length: 17 amino acids. Here the CDR3 reads CASRYSRTSGVQNEQFF. CDR3 in DNA: TGTGCCAGCAGGTACTCGAGAACTAGCGGGGTACAGAATGAGCAGTTCTTC.

In this sample, this clonotype turned up many times. The chain employs TRBV20-1 and TRBJ1-1, with D tentatively TRBD1 (5 bases). Germline V CDR1 and CDR2: DFQATT, SNEGSKA (reference sequence). The CDR3 covers 14 residues. Between the trimmed V and J ends, which lost 0 bases and 4 bases, there was a span of 12 bases. DNA of the CDR3: TGCAGTGCTAGAGATCCTCGACAGATCACTGAAGCTTTCTTT. Encoded protein: CSARDPRQITEAFF.

This clonotype has more than one count but fewer than ten. The V and J genes are TRBV18 and TRBJ1-3; 7 bases line up with TRBD1. V trimming: 8 bases; J trimming: 0 bases; junction bases outside the gene matches: 10. The CDR3 is made up of 16 amino acids. Per germline, CDR1 KGHSH and CDR2 LQKENI. CDR3: CASENRGSSSGNTIYF. In DNA, the CDR3 is TGTGCCAGCGAGAACAGGGGAAGTAGCTCTGGAAACACCATATATTTT.

This clonotype was observed many times. V is TRBV7-9 and J is TRBJ2-1; 9 bases fit TRBD2. CDR1 and CDR2 from the germline V gene are SEHNR and FQNEAQ (reference sequence). Trimming removed 1 base from V and 5 bases from J; junction bases left unmatched: 15. The CDR3 sequence is 19 residues long. As DNA, the CDR3 is TGTGCCAGCAGCTTAGTCGCTGTTCCGGGACTAGCTCGGAACAATGAGCAGTTCTTC. Its protein is CASSLVAVPGLARNNEQFF.

This clonotype has a count of ten or more. The chain is built from TRBV6-2 or TRBV6-3 and TRBJ2-7, with TRBD2 matching over 15 bases. The CDR3 loop spans 16 amino acids. V shed 4 bases, J shed 1 base, and the junction held 2 bases outside the gene matches. Germline CDR1 and CDR2: MNHEY and SVGEGT. CDR3 amino acids: CASSSGLAGGSYEQYF. The CDR3 bases are TGTGCCAGCAGTTCCGGACTAGCGGGAGGGTCCTACGAGCAGTACTTC.

This rearrangement joins TRBV27 to TRBJ2-7, with D unresolved. V gave up 4 bases and J gave up 6 bases, with 19 bases separating them. Germline loops: CDR1 MNHEY, CDR2 SMNVEV (reference sequence). The CDR3 runs to 15 residues. The CDR3 region is CASSWRPGSLAEQYF. The CDR3 nucleotides read TGTGCCAGCAGTTGGCGCCCGGGCAGTCTTGCCGAGCAGTACTTC.